This T cell receptor (beta chain) was profiled in a study of blood T cell repertoires in COVID-19. Background on the study: The United States, Italy and Spain provided the acute and convalescent COVID-19 samples.

Recruitment covered about two dozen US areas and drew participants whose ages spanned about 18 to 100 years. Cohorts were based on clinical histories the participants reported. Two negative PCRs, clearance, or symptom resolution had been documented for recovered Cohort 3 donors. V was trimmed by 4 bases and J by 0 bases, leaving 7 bases between them. Germline V CDR1 and CDR2: SEHNR, FQNEAQ (reference sequence). This CDR3 has 14 residues. TCRdb's table, derived via immunoSEQ multiplex PCR, lists solely in-frame clones and lacks some. The sample lists a few hundred thousand clones, 70% to 90% occurring once.

This receptor was obtained from a woman aged 35 to 49 who had recovered from COVID-19. Material for sequencing was PBMCs or T cells enriched from blood (not recorded which). V is TRBV7-9 and J is TRBJ1-3, with D perhaps TRBD1 (6 bases). The CDR3, as DNA: TGTGCCAGCAGCTGGACAGCCTCTGGAAACACCATATATTTT. This gives the protein CASSWTASGNTIYF.